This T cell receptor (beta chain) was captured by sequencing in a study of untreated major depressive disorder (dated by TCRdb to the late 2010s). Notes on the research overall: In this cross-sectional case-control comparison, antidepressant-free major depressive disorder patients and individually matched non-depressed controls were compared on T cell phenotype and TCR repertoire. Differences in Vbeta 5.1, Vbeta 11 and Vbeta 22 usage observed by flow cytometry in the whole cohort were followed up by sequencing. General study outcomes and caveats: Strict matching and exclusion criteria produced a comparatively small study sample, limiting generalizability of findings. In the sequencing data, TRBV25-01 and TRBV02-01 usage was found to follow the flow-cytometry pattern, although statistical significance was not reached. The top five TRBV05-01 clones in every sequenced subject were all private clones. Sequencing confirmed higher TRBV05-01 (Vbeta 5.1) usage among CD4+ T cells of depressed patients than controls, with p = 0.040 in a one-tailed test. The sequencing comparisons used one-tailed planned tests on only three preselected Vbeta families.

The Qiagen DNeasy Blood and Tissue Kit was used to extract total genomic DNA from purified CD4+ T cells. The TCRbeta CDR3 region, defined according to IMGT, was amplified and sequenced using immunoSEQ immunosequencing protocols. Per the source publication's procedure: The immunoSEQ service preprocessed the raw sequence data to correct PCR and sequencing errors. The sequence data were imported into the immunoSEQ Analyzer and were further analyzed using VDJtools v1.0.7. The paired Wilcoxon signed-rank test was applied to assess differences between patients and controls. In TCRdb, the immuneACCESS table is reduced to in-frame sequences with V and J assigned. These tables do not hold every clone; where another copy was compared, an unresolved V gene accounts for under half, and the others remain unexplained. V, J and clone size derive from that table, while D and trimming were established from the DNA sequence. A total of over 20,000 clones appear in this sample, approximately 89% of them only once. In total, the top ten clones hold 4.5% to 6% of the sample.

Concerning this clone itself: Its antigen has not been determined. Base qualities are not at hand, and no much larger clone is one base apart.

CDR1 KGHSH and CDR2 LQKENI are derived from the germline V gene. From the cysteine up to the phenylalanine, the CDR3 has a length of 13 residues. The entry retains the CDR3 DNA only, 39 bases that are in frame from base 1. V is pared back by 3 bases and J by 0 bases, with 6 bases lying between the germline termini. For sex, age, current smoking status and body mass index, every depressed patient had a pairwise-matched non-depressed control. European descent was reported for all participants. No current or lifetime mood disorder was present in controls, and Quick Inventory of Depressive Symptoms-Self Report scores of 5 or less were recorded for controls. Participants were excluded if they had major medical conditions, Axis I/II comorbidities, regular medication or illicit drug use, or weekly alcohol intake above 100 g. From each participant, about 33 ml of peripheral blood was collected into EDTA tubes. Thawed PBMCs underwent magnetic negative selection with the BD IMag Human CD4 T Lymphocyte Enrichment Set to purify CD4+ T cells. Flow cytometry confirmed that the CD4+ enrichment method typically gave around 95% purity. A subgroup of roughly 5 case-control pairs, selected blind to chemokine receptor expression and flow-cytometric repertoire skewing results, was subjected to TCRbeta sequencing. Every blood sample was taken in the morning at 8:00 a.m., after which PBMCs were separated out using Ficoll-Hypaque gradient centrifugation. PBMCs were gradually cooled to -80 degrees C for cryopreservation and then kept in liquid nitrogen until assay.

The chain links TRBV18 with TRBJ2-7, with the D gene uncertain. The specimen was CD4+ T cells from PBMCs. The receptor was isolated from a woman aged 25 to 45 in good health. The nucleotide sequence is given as TGTGCCAGCTCACCCCCGAGCTCCTACGAGCAGTACTTC. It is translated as CASSPPSSYEQYF. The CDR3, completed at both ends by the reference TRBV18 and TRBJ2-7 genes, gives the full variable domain NAGVMQNPRHLVRRRGQEARLRCSPMKGHSHVYWYRQLPEEGLKFMVYLQKENIIDESGMPKERFSAEFPKEGPSILRIQQVVRGDSAAYFCASSPPSSYEQYFGPGTRLTVT.